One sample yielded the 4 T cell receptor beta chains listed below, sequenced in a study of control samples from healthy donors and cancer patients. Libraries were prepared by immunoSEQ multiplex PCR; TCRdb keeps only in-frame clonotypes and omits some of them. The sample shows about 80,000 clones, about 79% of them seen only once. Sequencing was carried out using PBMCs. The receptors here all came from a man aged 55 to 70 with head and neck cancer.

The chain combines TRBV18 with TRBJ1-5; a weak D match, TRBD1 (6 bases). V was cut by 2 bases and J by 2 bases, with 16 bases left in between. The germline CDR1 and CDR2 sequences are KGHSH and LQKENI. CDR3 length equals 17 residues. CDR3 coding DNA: TGTGCCAGCTCACCAAATTGGGGGGCGGGTGGCAATCAGCCCCAGCATTTT. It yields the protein CASSPNWGAGGNQPQHF.

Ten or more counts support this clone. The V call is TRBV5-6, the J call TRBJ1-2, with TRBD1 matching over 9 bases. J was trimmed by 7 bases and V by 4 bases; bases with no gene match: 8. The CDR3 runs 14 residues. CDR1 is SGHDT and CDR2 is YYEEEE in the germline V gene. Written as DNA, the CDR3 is TGTGCCAGCAGCAGGGACAGGGTGGTTGGTGGCTACACCTTC. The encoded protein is CASSRDRVVGGYTF.

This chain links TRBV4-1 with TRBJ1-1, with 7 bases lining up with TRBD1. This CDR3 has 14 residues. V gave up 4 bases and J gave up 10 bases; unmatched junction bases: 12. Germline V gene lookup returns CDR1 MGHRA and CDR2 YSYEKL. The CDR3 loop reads CASSLTGGGFAAFF. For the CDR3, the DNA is TGCGCCAGCAGCCTCACAGGAGGGGGCTTTGCAGCTTTCTTT.

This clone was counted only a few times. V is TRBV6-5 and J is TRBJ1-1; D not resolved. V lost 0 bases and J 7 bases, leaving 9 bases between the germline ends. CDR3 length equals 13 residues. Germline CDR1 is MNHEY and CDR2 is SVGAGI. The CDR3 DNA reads TGTGCCAGCAGTTACTCGGCGGCAGTTGAAGCTTTCTTT. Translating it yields CASSYSAAVEAFF.